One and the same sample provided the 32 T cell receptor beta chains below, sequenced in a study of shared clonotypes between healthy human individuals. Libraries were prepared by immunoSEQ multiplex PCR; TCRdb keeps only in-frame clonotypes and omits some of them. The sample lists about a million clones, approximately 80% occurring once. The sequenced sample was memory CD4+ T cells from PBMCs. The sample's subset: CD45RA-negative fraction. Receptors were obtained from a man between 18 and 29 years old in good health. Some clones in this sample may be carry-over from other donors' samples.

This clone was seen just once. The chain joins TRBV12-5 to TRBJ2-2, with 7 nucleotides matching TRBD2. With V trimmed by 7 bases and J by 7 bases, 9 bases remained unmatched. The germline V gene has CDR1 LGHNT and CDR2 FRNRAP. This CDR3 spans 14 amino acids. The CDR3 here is CASAPLGGIGELFF. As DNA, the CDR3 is TGTGCTAGTGCCCCGCTCGGGGGGATCGGGGAGCTGTTTTTT.

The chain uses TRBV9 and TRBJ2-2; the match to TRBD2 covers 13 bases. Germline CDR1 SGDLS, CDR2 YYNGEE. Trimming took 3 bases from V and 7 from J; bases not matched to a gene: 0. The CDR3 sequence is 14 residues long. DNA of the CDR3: TGTGCCAGCAGCGGACTAGCGGGAGGCGGGGAGCTGTTTTTT. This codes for CASSGLAGGGELFF.

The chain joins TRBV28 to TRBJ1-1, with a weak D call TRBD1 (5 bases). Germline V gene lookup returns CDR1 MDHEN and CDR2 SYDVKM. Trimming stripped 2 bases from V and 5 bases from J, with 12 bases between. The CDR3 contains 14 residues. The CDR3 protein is CASSLNGGWTEAFF. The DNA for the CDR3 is TGTGCCAGCAGTTTAAACGGGGGATGGACTGAAGCTTTCTTT.

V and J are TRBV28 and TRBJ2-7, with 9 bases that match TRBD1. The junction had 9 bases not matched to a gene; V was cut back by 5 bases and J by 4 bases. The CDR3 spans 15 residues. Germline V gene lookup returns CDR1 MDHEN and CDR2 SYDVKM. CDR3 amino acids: CASSQPGQGEYEQYF. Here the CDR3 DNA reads TGTGCCAGCAGTCAACCGGGACAGGGCGAGTACGAGCAGTACTTC.

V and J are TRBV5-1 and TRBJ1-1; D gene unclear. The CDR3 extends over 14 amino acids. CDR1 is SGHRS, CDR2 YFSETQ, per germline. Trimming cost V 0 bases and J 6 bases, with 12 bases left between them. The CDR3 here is CASSLALGQSEAFF. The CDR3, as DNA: TGCGCCAGCAGCTTGGCCCTGGGCCAGTCTGAAGCTTTCTTT.

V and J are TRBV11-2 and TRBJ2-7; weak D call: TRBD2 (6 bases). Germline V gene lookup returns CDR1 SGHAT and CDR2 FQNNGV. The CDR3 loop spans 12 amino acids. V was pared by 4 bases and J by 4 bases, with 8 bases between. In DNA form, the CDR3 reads TGTGCCAGCAGCTGGAGGGGATACGAGCAGTACTTC. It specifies CASSWRGYEQYF.

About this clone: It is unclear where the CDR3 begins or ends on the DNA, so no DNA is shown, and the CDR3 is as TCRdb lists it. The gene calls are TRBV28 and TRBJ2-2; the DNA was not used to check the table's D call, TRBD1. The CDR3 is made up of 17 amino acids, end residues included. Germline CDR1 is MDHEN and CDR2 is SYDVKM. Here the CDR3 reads CASTSFKGQFGAGELFF.

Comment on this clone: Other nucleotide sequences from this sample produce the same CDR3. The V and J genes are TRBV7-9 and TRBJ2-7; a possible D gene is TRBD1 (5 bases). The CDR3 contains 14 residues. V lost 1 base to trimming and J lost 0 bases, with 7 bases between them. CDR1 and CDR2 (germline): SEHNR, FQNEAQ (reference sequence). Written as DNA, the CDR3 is TGTGCCAGCAGCTTAGGACAGAGCTCCTACGAGCAGTACTTC. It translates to CASSLGQSSYEQYF.

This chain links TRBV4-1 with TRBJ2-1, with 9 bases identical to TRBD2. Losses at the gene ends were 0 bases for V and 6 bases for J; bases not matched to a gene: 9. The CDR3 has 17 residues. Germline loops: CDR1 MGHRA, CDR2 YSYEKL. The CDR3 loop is CASSQESGGRGRNEQFF. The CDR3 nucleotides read TGCGCCAGCAGCCAAGAATCTGGCGGGAGGGGTCGCAATGAGCAGTTCTTC.

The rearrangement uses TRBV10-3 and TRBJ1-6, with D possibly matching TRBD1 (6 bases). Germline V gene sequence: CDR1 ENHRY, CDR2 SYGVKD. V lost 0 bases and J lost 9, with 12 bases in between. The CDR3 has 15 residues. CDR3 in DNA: TGTGCCATCAGTGAGTCGACAGGATTTGGTTCACCCCTCCACTTT. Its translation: CAISESTGFGSPLHF.

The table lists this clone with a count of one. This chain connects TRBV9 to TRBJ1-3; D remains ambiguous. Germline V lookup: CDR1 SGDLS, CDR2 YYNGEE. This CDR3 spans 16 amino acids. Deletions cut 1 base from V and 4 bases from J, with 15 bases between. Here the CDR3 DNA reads TGTGCCAGCAGCGTAACCTTAGACCCAACAGGAAACACCATATATTTT. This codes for CASSVTLDPTGNTIYF.

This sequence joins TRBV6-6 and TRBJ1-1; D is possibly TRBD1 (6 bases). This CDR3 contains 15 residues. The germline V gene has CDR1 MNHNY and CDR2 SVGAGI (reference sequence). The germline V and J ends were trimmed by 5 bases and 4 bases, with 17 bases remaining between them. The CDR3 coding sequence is TGTGCCAGCAGTCTGTCAGGGGTTAGGGGCACTGAAGCTTTCTTT. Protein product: CASSLSGVRGTEAFF.

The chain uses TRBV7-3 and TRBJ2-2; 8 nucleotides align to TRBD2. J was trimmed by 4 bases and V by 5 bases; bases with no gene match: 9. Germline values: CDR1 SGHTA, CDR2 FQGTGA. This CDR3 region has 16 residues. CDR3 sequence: CASSQQPAGATGELFF. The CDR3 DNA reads TGTGCCAGCAGCCAGCAGCCAGCGGGAGCCACCGGGGAGCTGTTTTTT.

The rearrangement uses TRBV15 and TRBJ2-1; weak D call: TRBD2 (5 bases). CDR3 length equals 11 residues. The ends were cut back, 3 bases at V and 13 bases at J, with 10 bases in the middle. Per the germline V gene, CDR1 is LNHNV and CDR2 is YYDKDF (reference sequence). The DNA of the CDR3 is TGTGCCACCAGCAGTAGTGGGAGACAGTTCTTC. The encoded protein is CATSSSGRQFF.

In nucleotides, the CDR3 is TGTGCTAGTGCGGACAGGGTTTCATCTGGGGCCAACGTCCTGACTTTC. This translates into CASADRVSSGANVLTF. This chain joins TRBV12-5 and TRBJ2-6, with 8 bases fitting TRBD1. This CDR3 has 16 residues. Germline V gene lookup returns CDR1 LGHNT and CDR2 FRNRAP. J lost 1 base, V lost 7 bases, and 6 bases had no gene match.

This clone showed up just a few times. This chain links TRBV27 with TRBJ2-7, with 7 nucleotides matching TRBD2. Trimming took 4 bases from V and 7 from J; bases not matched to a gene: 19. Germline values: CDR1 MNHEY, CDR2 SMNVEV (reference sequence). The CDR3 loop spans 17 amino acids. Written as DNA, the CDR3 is TGTGCCAGCAGTTCCCAGGGTGTTGCGGGAGTTTCGGAGGAGCAGTACTTC. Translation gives CASSSQGVAGVSEEQYF.

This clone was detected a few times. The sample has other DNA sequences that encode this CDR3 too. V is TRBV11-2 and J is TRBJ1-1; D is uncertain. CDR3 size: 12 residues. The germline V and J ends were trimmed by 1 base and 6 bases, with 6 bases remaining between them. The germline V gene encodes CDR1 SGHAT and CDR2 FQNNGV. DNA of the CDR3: TGTGCCAGCAGCTTAGTGGTGGCTGAAGCTTTCTTT. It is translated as CASSLVVAEAFF.

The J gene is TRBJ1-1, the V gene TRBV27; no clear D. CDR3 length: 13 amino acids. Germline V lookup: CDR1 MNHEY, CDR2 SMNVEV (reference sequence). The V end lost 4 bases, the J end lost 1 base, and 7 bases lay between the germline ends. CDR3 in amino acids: CASSWDRNTEAFF. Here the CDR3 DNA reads TGTGCCAGCAGTTGGGATAGGAACACTGAAGCTTTCTTT.

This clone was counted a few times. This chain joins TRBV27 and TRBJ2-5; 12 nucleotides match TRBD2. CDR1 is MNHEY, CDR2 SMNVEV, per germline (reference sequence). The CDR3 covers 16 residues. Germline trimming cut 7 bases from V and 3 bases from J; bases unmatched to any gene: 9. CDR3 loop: CASNSRASGREETQYF. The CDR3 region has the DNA TGTGCCAGCAATTCAAGGGCTAGCGGGAGGGAAGAGACCCAGTACTTC.

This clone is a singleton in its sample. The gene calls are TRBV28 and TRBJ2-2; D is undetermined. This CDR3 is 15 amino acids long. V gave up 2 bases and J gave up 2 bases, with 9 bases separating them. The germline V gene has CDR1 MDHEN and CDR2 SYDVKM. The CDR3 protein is CASSLGVFNTGELFF. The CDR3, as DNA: TGTGCCAGCAGTTTAGGTGTCTTTAACACCGGGGAGCTGTTTTTT.

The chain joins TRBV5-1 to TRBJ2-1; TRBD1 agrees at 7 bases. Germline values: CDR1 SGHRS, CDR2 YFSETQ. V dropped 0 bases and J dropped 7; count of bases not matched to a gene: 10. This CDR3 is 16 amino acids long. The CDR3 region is CASSLVPTGIGNEQFF. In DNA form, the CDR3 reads TGCGCCAGCAGCTTGGTGCCGACAGGGATTGGAAATGAGCAGTTCTTC.

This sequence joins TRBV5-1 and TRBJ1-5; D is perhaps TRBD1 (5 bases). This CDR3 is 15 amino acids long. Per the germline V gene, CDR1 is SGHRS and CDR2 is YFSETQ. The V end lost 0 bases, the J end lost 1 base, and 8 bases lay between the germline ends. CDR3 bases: TGCGCCAGCAGCTTGGCAGGGATGAGCAATCAGCCCCAGCATTTT. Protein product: CASSLAGMSNQPQHF.

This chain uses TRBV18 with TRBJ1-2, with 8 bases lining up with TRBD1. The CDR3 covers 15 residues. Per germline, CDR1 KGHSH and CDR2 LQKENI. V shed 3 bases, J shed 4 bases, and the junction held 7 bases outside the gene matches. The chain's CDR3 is CASSPSDRASYGYTF. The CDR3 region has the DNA TGTGCCAGCTCACCGTCGGACAGGGCGAGCTATGGCTACACCTTC.

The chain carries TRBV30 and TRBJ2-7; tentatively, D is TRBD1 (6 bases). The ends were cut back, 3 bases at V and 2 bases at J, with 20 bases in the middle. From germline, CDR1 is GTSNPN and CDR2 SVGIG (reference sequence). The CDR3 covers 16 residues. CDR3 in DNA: TGTGCCTGGAGAGGGCGCCGGACAGACCCAACCTACGAGCAGTACTTC. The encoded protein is CAWRGRRTDPTYEQYF. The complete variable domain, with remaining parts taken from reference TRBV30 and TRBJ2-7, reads SQTIHQWPATLVQPVGSPLSLECTVEGTSNPNLYWYRQAAGRGLQLLFYSVGIGQISSEVPQNLSASRPQDRQFILSSKKLLLSDSGFYLCAWRGRRTDPTYEQYFGPGTRLTVT.

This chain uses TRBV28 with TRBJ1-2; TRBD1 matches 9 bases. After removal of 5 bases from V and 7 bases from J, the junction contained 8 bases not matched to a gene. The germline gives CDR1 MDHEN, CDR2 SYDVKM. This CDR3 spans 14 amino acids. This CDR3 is CASSANRGLGGYTF. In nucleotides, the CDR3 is TGTGCCAGCAGTGCGAACAGGGGGCTTGGTGGCTACACCTTC.

For the CDR3, the DNA is TGTGCCAGCAGTAAGAAACAGGGGGCGCGGACCGGGGAGCTGTTTTTT. It yields the protein CASSKKQGARTGELFF. The V and J genes are TRBV28 and TRBJ2-2, with 9 positions matching TRBD1. Germline V gene sequence: CDR1 MDHEN, CDR2 SYDVKM. With 5 bases clipped from V and 5 bases from J, the junction kept 9 bases outside the gene matches. This CDR3 has 16 residues.

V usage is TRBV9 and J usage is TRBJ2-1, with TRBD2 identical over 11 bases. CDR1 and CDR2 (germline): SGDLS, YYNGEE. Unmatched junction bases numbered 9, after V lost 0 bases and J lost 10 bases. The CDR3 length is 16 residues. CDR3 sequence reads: CASSVGLAGGQWEQFF. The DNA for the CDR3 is TGTGCCAGCAGCGTAGGGCTAGCGGGAGGACAGTGGGAGCAGTTCTTC.

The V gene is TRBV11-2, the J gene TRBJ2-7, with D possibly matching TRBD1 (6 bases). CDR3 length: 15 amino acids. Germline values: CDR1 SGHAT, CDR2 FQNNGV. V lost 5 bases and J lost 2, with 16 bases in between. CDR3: CASSPQGRTAYEQYF. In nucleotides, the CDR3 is TGTGCCAGCAGCCCCCAGGGGCGGACGGCCTACGAGCAGTACTTC.

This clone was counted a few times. CDR3 sequence (DNA): TGTGCCAGCAGCTTTAACAGGGGGGCGCAAGGTATGGGCTACACCTTC. As protein: CASSFNRGAQGMGYTF. The V call is TRBV7-3, the J call TRBJ1-2; TRBD1 matches 8 bases. Germline values: CDR1 SGHTA, CDR2 FQGTGA. This CDR3 has 16 residues. The V and J ends lost 3 bases and 8 bases, in that order; junction bases with no gene match: 14.

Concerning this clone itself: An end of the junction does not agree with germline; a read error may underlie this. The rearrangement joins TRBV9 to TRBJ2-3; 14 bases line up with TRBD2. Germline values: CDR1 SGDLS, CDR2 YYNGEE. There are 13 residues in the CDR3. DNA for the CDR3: TGTGCCAGCAGCGAAGGGACTAGCGGGAGATCTTCTTTT. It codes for CASSEGTSGRSSF. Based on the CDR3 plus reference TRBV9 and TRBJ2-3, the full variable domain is DSGVTQTPKHLITATGQRVTLRCSPRSGDLSVYWYQQSLDQGLQFLIQYYNGEERAKGNILERFSAQQFPDLHSELNLSSLELGDSALYFCASSEGTSGRSSFGPGTRLTVL.

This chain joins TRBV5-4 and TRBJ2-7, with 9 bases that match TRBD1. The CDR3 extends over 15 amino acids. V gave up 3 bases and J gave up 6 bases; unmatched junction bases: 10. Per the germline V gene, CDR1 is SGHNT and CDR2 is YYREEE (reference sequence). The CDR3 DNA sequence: TGTGCCAGCAGCTCTCCCGGGACAGGGAAGGGCGAGCAGTACTTC. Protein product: CASSSPGTGKGEQYF.

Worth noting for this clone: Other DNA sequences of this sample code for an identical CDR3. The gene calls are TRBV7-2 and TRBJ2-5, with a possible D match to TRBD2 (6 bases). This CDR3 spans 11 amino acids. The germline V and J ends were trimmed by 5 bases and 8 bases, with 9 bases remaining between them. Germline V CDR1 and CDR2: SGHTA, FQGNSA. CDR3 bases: TGTGCCAGCAGCCCCGGACTAACCCAGTACTTC. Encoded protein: CASSPGLTQYF.